The source of this T cell receptor beta chain is a study of blood T cell repertoires in COVID-19 (dated by TCRdb to 2019 to 2021). About the investigation overall: Samples from collaborators originated in the United States, Italy and Spain and spanned both the acute and convalescent phases of COVID-19. The repertoires were released in a freely available public database intended as a resource for research on the immune response to SARS-CoV-2. Deeply sampled blood TCRbeta repertoires from subjects exposed to, actively infected with, or recovered from COVID-19 were included in the dataset. The sample metadata nearly always contained a de-identified subject ID, COVID-19 status, age in years and sex. Samples were obtained from the ongoing ImmuneRACE study (first 160 participants) and from over 1,000 subjects provided by 6 global collaborators. Where available, HLA class I and class II types were taken from metadata supplied by the sample provider and were not determined by assay-based typing. The material from the prospective study consisted of cDNA or gDNA derived from T cells, B-cell-depleted T cells, or PBMCs. Broader findings and caveats from the paper: Clinical and demographic metadata were provided uncurated, with the amount varying by source and participant.

TCRbeta CDR3 regions were amplified from genomic DNA using the immunoSEQ Assay, a bias-controlled multiplex PCR. The study's processing was this. Within the assay, amplification of reference gene primers was used to estimate how many nucleated cells each sample contained. To quantify the absolute abundance of each unique TCRbeta CDR3 rearrangement, sequence reads were collapsed and filtered. Productive Simpson clonality was computed per sample as the square root of Simpson's diversity index over productive rearrangements. TCRdb provides this immuneACCESS table in a form limited to in-frame rearrangements. Some clones are lacking; in checked studies, under half of them reflect an unresolved V gene, and why the rest are absent is not known. V, J and clone size reflect that table, while D and trimming were determined from the DNA. The sample table holds roughly 100,000 clones, of which around 85% were seen once. 20% to 25% of the sample is in the top ten clones.

Collaborating institutions collected whole blood in K2EDTA tubes following their own protocols. For TCRbeta analysis, collaborators shipped samples as frozen whole blood, isolated PBMCs, or DNA extracted from either of those sample types. The V and J ends are trimmed by 4 bases and 9 bases, leaving 9 bases between them. There are 11 amino acids in the CDR3, from cysteine to phenylalanine inclusive. Only the CDR3 portion is preserved as DNA: 33 bases, with reading frame beginning at the first base. Taken from the germline V gene, the CDR1 and CDR2 loops are MDHEN and SYDVKM. On this clone itself: Its cognate antigen has yet to be identified. No quality values exist for individual bases; no much larger clone is one base distant.

The receptor chain draws on TRBV28 and TRBJ1-1; the D gene identity is not certain. Sequencing input: peripheral blood. This TCR was sampled from a man aged 65-85 years with active or convalescent COVID-19. The DNA sequence is given as TGTGCCAGCAGTTCCCGTCAGAAAGCTTTCTTT. Its protein reads: CASSSRQKAFF.